This TCR beta chain was retrieved from a study of blood T cell repertoires in COVID-19 (dated by TCRdb to 2020 to 2022). In the study overall: Collaborator samples came from the United States, Italy and Spain and covered acute and convalescent phases of COVID-19. The prospective study material was composed of cDNA or gDNA derived from T cells, B-cell-depleted T cells, or PBMCs. Subjects who had been exposed to COVID-19, were actively infected with it, or had recovered from it provided the deeply sampled blood TCRbeta repertoires that made up the dataset. The repertoires were made available in a free public database intended to serve as a resource for research on the immune response to SARS-CoV-2. Samples were obtained from the ongoing ImmuneRACE study (first 160 participants) and from over 1,000 subjects provided by 6 global collaborators. Sample metadata almost always included a de-identified subject ID, COVID-19 status, age in years and sex. Where HLA class I and class II types were available, the types were taken from metadata supplied by the sample provider, not from assay-based typing.

In Seattle, one collaborating source enrolled patients while the infection was active and tracked those patients longitudinally over the course of disease. Collaborating institutions collected whole blood in K2EDTA tubes following their own protocols. For TCRbeta analysis, collaborators shipped samples in one of three forms: frozen whole blood, isolated PBMCs, or DNA extracted from either of those sample types. A word on this clone: It has no known antigen specificity. The input lacks base qualities; no much larger clone sits a single base away.

The paper as a whole reports these results and caveats: The quantity of clinical and demographic metadata differed by source and by participant and was supplied without curation.

TCRbeta CDR3 regions were amplified from genomic DNA by means of the immunoSEQ Assay, a bias-controlled multiplex PCR. In the authors' own workflow: Within the assay, amplification of reference gene primers was used to estimate how many nucleated cells each sample contained. Sequence reads were collapsed and filtered to measure the absolute abundance of every unique TCRbeta CDR3 rearrangement. Productive Simpson clonality was computed per sample as the square root of Simpson's diversity index over productive rearrangements. The table comes from immuneACCESS by way of TCRdb, which keeps in-frame sequences with V and J called. Part of the clones is missing from these tables; in studies checked, under half for an unresolved V gene and the rest for unknown reasons. For V, J and clone size, that table is used; D and trimming come from the DNA. This sample holds over 150,000 clones; approximately 85% were observed only once. The top ten constitute under 0.8% of the sample.

CDR1 and CDR2 are drawn from the germline V gene: KGHSH, LQKENI. Relative to germline, V is missing 6 bases and J is missing 8 bases, with 1 base of the junction outside any gene match. From cysteine to phenylalanine, the CDR3 is 12 amino acids long. The entry retains the CDR3 DNA only, 36 bases that are in frame from base 1. This sequence originates from a man aged 55 to 70 with COVID-19, enrolled during active disease. Sequencing was carried out using peripheral blood. This sequence uses TRBV18 and TRBJ1-1, with TRBD1 matching 12 junction bases. The CDR3 sequence is CASSGTGGEAFF. Read as DNA, the sequence is TGTGCCAGCTCGGGGACAGGGGGCGAAGCTTTCTTT.